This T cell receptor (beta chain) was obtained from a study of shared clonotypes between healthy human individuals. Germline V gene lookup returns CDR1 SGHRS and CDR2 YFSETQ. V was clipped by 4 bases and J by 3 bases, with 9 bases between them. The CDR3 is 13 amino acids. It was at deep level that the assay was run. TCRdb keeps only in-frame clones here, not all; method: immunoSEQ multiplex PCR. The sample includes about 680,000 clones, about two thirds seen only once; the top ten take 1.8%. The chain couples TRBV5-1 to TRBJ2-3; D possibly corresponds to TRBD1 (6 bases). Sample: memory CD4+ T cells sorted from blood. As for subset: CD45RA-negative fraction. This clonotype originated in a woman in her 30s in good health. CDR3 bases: TGCGCCAGCAGCGGGGGCTGGACAGATACGCAGTATTTT. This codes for CASSGGWTDTQYF.